Shown below are 2 T cell receptor beta chains from a single sample sequenced in a study of T-cell reconstitution after alpha-beta-depleted transplantation in children (dated by TCRdb to between 2015 and 2016). What this sample's treatment or condition label stands for: allogeneic hematopoietic cell transplantation with graft depleted of TCRalphabeta T cells and CD19 B cells. The library was prepared using PCR. For sequencing, an Illumina HiSeq 2500 was employed. Molecular barcoding was employed in the preparation of TCR libraries, with unique molecular identifiers being used to normalize TCRbeta repertoire quantification. Starting from the raw public reads, TCRdb applied fastp trimming at Q25, assembled clones with MiXCR and retained in-frame beta chains. When rows share a CDR3 protein, they turn into one entry using the most common DNA and genes. This sample is represented by hundreds of thousands of distinct CDR3 sequences; around 8% of them were singletons. Nearly 6.5% of the sample lies in the top ten.

Material: PBMCs, mostly from graft donor cells, obtained 180 days after TCRalphabeta/CD19-depleted stem cell transplant. The source of these receptors is a male patient aged 10-17 years who had a stem cell transplant for acute lymphoblastic leukemia, so the T cells may come from the graft donor.

This clonotype occurred many times. The J gene is TRBJ2-7, the V gene TRBV7-9; 8 nucleotides line up with TRBD2. Germline V gene data show CDR1 as SEHNR and CDR2 as FQNEAQ (reference sequence). The CDR3 loop spans 15 amino acids. Trimming at V came to 4 bases and at J to 0 bases, leaving 5 bases not matched to a gene. The CDR3, as DNA: TGTGCCAGCAGCTCGCGGGGGGCCAGCTCCTACGAGCAGTACTTC. It encodes CASSSRGASSYEQYF.

The table lists this clonotype with many counts. This rearrangement joins TRBV15 to TRBJ2-1; TRBD2 might be the D (6 bases). This CDR3 contains 15 residues. Trimming removed 0 bases at V and 6 bases at J, with 12 bases between. CDR1 and CDR2 from the germline V gene are LNHNV and YYDKDF (reference sequence). CDR3 in amino acids: CATSRDPGAGNEQFF. The CDR3 DNA follows: TGTGCCACCAGCAGAGATCCGGGAGCTGGCAATGAGCAGTTCTTC.